Listed below are T cell receptor beta chains from one sample, sequenced in a study of response to subunit inactivated influenza vaccine. MiXCR was run by TCRdb on the RT-PCR reads, yielding one entry per CDR3 protein. Of about 480,000 distinct CDR3 sequences listed, 10% to 15% are singletons. The sequencing here drew on PBMCs from blood, taken about 6 weeks after vaccination. The receptors shown here come from a man aged 50 or older who received an inactivated influenza vaccine. Each CDR3 is given with its conserved first and last residue. Each record gives: clone size, D gene, J gene, V gene, CDR3 DNA, CDR3 protein. The D gene is left open where the match is weak. The size field is filled for only some rows; it gives once, few, many or a size class.

many - TRBJ1-5 TRBV6-5 TGTGCCAGCAGTTACTTTCCACAGGGCAGCAATCAGCCCCAGCATTTT CASSYFPQGSNQPQHF
few - TRBJ1-3 TRBV14 TGTGCCAGCAGCCAAGATCTGCGAAACACCATATATTTT CASSQDLRNTIYF
- - TRBJ1-6 TRBV3-1 TGTGCCAGCAGCCCAGAGGGGGTAATAGATTCACCCCTCCACTTT CASSPEGVIDSPLHF
- - TRBJ2-1 TRBV11-3 TGTGCCAGCAGCCTAACAGACGGACGGTACAATGAGCAGTTCTTC CASSLTDGRYNEQFF
- TRBD2 TRBJ2-7 TRBV14 TGTGCCAGCAGCCAAGCGCTAGCGGGGGATGAGCAGTACTTC CASSQALAGDEQYF
many TRBD2 TRBJ2-7 TRBV10-3 TGTGCCATCAGTTCATTTTTAGCGGGAGGGCCGTACGAGCAGTACTTC CAISSFLAGGPYEQYF
- - TRBJ2-5 TRBV4-3 TGCGCCAGCTCCCCAAGTTTCGACCGCAAAGAGACCCAGTACTTC CASSPSFDRKETQYF
few TRBD2 TRBJ2-7 TRBV29-1 TGCAGCGTTGAAGCGACTAGCGGGGGAACCTACGAGCAGTACTTC CSVEATSGGTYEQYF
- TRBD2 TRBJ2-7 TRBV9 TGTGCCAGCAGCGTAGATTCCGCGGGAGGTCTCGAGCAGTACTTC CASSVDSAGGLEQYF
- TRBD1 TRBJ2-7 TRBV20-1 TGCAGTGCTACTAGGGACAGTCGATACGAGCAGTACTTC CSATRDSRYEQYF
- - TRBJ2-5 TRBV7-6 TGTGCCAGCAGCAATCAGCCTTCCCAAGAGACCCAGTACTTC CASSNQPSQETQYF
many - TRBJ2-3 TRBV6-5 TGTGCCAGCAGTTACTCGGACACCACAGATACGCAGTATTTT CASSYSDTTDTQYF
- - TRBJ2-7 TRBV29-1 TGCAGCGTTGTTAAGGACAGAGCCTACGAGCAGTACTTC CSVVKDRAYEQYF
many - TRBJ2-1 TRBV12-3/TRBV12-4 TGTGCCAGCAGGGTCGGTTTGTCCTACAATGAGCAGTTCTTC CASRVGLSYNEQFF
- TRBD2 TRBJ2-5 TRBV20-1 TGCAGTGCTATGGGGGCTAGCGGGAGAATGGGGACCCAGTACTTC CSAMGASGRMGTQYF
- - TRBJ2-1 TRBV6-5 TGTGCCAGCAGTTACTCGATTCTTCTCGGCGGGGCCAACAATGAGCAGTTCTTC CASSYSILLGGANNEQFF
few - TRBJ1-1 TRBV29-1 TGCAGCGTTGCGGCACAAATGGGGACTGAAGCTTTCTTT CSVAAQMGTEAFF
few TRBD2 TRBJ2-1 TRBV10-3 TGTGCCATCAGGGACCCCGGGACTAGCGGGGGTAATGAGCAGTTCTTC CAIRDPGTSGGNEQFF
few - TRBJ2-3 TRBV7-3 TGTGCCAGCAGCTTTGGGACGGGAGTGGCAGATACGCAGTATTTT CASSFGTGVADTQYF
many - TRBJ2-3 TRBV10-3 TGTGCCATCAGTGACAGTCGGGCCGCTGGCACAGATACGCAGTATTTT CAISDSRAAGTDTQYF
- TRBD1 TRBJ2-5 TRBV24-1 TGTGCCACCAGTGAGCTGACTCTATTCGGACAGGGTGAGACCCAGTACTTC CATSELTLFGQGETQYF
- - TRBJ2-5 TRBV27 TGTGCCAGCAGTTTATCGCGAGGGGAAGGGTACCAAGAGACCCAGTACTTC CASSLSRGEGYQETQYF
few - TRBJ2-1 TRBV20-1 TGCAGTGCTAGTACCCAGTCGTGGCCGGGGGGCCATGAGCAGTTCTTC CSASTQSWPGGHEQFF
- TRBD1 TRBJ2-7 TRBV6-2/TRBV6-3 TGTGCCAGCAGACAAAGACTGACGGGACAGGGAGAGCAGTACTTC CASRQRLTGQGEQYF
few TRBD2 TRBJ2-1 TRBV5-1 TGCGCCAGCAGCTTTGGACTAGCGGGAGATGATGAGCAGTTCTTC CASSFGLAGDDEQFF
- - TRBJ1-6 TRBV6-1 TGTGCCAGCAATCCAGCGGGACCGATTAGGGGAAATTCACCCCTCCACTTT CASNPAGPIRGNSPLHF
few - TRBJ2-1 TRBV7-9 TGTGCCAGCAGCTTAGAAACGAGCGCTCAGTTCTTC CASSLETSAQFF
- - TRBJ2-7 TRBV20-1 TGCAGTGCTCCTCCCCTAAACCGGTACGAGCAGTACTTC CSAPPLNRYEQYF
few TRBD2 TRBJ2-5 TRBV6-2/TRBV6-3 TGTGCCAGCAGTTGGCAACTAGCGGGAGTTCATTCGGAGACCCAGTACTTC CASSWQLAGVHSETQYF
many TRBD1 TRBJ2-5 TRBV20-1 TGCAGTGCCAGGGGGGGACAGGGGCAAGAGACCCAGTACTTC CSARGGQGQETQYF
- - TRBJ2-4 TRBV12-5 TGTGCTAGTGGTTTGCCAATGAAGGGTCTAGCCAAAAACATTCAGAACTTC CASGLPMKGLAKNIQNF
- - TRBJ1-5 TRBV6-2/TRBV6-3 TGTGCCAGCAGTTACCCCCCCAATCAGCCCCAGCATTTT CASSYPPNQPQHF
few - TRBJ2-3 TRBV2 TGTGCCAGCAGCCGGTTGCAGGGAACAGATACGCAGTATTTT CASSRLQGTDTQYF
few - TRBJ1-1 TRBV7-2 TGTGCCAGCAGCTTAAGGGGTACGGACACTGAAGCTTTCTTT CASSLRGTDTEAFF
- - TRBJ2-7 TRBV7-9 TGTGCCAGCAGCTCAGGGATCTACGAGCAGTACTTC CASSSGIYEQYF
many - TRBJ2-6 TRBV27 TGTGCCAGCAGTTCCGCGACGGCCTCTGGGGCCAACGTCCTGACTTTC CASSSATASGANVLTF
- TRBD2 TRBJ2-2 TRBV6-5 TGTGCCAGCAGTTACTCTTGGACTAGCGGGAGTTCCGGGGAGCTGTTTTTT CASSYSWTSGSSGELFF
- - TRBJ2-7 TRBV11-2 TGTGCCAGCAGCTCCGGGGTGTGGTACGAGCAGTACTTC CASSSGVWYEQYF
few - TRBJ2-7 TRBV7-6 TGTGCCAGCAGCTTTTCCGGGGGGCTTGCCCCCGAGCAGTACTTC CASSFSGGLAPEQYF
few TRBD1 TRBJ2-7 TRBV7-8 TGTGCCAGCAGCTTAGAAGCGACAGGGGGTTCCTACGAGCAGTACTTC CASSLEATGGSYEQYF
few - TRBJ2-1 TRBV12-3/TRBV12-4 TGTGCCAGCAGCACCCCTTGGAGCGGCAATGAGCAGTTCTTC CASSTPWSGNEQFF
- - TRBJ2-1 TRBV4-3 TGCGCCAGCAGCCTTATAGCGGAGAGCTCCTACAATGAGCAGTTCTTC CASSLIAESSYNEQFF
few TRBD2 TRBJ2-1 TRBV10-3 TGTGCCATCAGTGCCACGGCCGGGACTAGCGGGAGCATTGGGCAGTTCTTC CAISATAGTSGSIGQFF
- TRBD1 TRBJ2-7 TRBV6-1 TGTGCCAGCAGTCGCCGGGACAGGGGGCTTGGCAGATCCTACGAGCAGTACTTC CASSRRDRGLGRSYEQYF
- TRBD1 TRBJ1-1 TRBV5-1 TGCGCCAGCACACAGGGGGAGTTTAGGACTGAAGCTTTCTTT CASTQGEFRTEAFF
few TRBD2 TRBJ2-1 TRBV27 TGTGCCAGCAGTATTGCAGCGGGAGGGATCAATGAGCAGTTCTTC CASSIAAGGINEQFF
- - TRBJ2-1 TRBV5-1 TGCGCCAGCAGCTTGATCACGGGAGTTTACAATGAGCAGTTCTTC CASSLITGVYNEQFF